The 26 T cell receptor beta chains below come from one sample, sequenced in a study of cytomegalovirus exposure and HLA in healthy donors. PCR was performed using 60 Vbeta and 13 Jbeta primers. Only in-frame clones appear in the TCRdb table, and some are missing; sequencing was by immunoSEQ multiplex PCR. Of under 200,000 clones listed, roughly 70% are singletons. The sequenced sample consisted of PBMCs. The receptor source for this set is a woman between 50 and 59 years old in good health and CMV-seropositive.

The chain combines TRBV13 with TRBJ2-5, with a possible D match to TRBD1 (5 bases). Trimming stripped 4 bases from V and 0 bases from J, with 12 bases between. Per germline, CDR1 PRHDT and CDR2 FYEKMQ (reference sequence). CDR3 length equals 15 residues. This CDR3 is CASSYLRGDQETQYF. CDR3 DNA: TGTGCCAGCAGCTACCTAAGGGGCGACCAAGAGACCCAGTACTTC.

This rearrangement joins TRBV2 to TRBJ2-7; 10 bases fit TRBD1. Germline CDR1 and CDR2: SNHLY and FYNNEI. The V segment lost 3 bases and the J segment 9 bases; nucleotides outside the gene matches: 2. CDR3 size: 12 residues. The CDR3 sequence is CASSDRDRGQYF. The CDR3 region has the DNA TGTGCCAGCAGTGATAGGGACAGGGGGCAGTACTTC.

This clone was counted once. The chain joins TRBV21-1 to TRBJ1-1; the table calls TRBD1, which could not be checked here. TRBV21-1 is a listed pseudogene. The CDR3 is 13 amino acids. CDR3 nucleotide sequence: TGTGCCAGCAGCCCAGAAGGGGGCACTGAAGCTTTCTTT. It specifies CASSPEGGTEAFF.

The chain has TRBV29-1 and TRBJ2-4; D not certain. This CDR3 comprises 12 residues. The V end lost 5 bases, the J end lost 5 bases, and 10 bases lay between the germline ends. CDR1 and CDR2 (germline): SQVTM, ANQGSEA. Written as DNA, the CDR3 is TGCAGCGTTTCCCTCTCGGAAAACATTCAGTACTTC. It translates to CSVSLSENIQYF.

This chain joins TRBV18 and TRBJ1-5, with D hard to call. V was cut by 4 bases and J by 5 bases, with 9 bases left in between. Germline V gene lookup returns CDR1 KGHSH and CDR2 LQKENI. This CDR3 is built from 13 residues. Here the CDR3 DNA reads TGTGCCAGCTCACAAGGAGACGATCAGCCCCAGCATTTT. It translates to CASSQGDDQPQHF.

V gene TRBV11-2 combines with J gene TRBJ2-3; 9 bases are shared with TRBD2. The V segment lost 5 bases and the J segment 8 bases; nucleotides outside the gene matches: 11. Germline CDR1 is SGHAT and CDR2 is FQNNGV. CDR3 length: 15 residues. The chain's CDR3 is CASSPRGLASGTQYF. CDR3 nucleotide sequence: TGTGCCAGCAGCCCGCGGGGACTAGCCTCCGGTACGCAGTATTTT. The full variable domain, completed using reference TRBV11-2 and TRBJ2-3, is EAGVAQSPRYKIIEKRQSVAFWCNPISGHATLYWYQQILGQGPKLLIQFQNNGVVDDSQLPKDRFSAERLKGVDSTLKIQPAKLEDSAVYLCASSPRGLASGTQYFGPGTRLTVL.

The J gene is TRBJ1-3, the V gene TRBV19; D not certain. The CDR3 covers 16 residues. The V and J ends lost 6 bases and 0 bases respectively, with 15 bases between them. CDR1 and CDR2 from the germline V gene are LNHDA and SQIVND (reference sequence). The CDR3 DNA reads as TGTGCCAGTAGATCCCCCAGCAGCGTCTCTGGAAACACCATATATTTT. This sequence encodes CASRSPSSVSGNTIYF.

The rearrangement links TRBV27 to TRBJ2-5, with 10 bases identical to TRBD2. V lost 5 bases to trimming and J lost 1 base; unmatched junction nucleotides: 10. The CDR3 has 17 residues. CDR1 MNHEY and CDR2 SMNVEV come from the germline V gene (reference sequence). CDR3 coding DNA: TGTGCCAGCAGTCCGGTAATAGCGGGGGGCGTCCAAGAGACCCAGTACTTC. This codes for CASSPVIAGGVQETQYF.

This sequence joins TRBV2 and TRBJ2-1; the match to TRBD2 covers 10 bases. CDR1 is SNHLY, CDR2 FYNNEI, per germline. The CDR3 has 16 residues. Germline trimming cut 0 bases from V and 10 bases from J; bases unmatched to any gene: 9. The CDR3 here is CASSEAGAGGQDEQFF. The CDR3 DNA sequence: TGTGCCAGCAGTGAAGCGGGAGCGGGGGGGCAGGACGAGCAGTTCTTC.

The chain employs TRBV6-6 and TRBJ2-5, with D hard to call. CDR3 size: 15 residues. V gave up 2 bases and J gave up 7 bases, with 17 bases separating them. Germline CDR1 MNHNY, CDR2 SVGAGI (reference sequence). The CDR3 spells CASSYGAGPALTQYF. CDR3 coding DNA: TGTGCCAGCAGTTACGGTGCAGGCCCCGCTTTGACCCAGTACTTC.

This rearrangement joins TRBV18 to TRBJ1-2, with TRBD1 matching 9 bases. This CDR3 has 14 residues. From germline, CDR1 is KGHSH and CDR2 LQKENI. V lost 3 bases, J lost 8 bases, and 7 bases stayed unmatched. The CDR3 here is CASSPTRTGEGYTF. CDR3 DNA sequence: TGTGCCAGCTCACCTACCAGGACAGGGGAAGGCTACACCTTC.

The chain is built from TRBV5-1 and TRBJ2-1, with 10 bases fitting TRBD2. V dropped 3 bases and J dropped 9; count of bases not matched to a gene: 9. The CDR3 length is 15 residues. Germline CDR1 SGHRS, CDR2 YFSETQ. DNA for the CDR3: TGCGCCAGCAGCTCTAGCGGGGGTTCCGGAGTTGAGCAGTTCTTC. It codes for CASSSSGGSGVEQFF.

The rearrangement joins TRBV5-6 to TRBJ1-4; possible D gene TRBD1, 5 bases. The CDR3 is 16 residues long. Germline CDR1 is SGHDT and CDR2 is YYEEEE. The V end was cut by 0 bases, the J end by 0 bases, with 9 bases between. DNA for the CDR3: TGTGCCAGCAGCTTGGGGGGGGGAACAACTAATGAAAAACTGTTTTTT. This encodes CASSLGGGTTNEKLFF.

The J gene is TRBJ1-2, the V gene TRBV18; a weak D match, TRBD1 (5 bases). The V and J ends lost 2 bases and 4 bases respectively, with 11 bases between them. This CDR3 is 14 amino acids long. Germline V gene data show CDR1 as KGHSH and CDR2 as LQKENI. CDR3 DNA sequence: TGTGCCAGCTCACCAGGGGCGCAGGTCTATGGCTACACCTTC. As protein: CASSPGAQVYGYTF.

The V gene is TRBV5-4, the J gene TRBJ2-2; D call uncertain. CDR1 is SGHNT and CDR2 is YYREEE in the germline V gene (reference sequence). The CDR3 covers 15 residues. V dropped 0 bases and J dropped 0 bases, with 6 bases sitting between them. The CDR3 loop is CASSLDHTNTGELFF. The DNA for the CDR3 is TGTGCCAGCAGCTTGGATCACACGAACACCGGGGAGCTGTTTTTT.

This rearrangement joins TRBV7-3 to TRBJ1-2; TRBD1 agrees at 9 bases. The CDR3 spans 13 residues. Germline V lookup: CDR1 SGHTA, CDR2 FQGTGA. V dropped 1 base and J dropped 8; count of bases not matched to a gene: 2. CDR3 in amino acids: CASSLNRGQGYTF. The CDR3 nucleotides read TGTGCCAGCAGCTTAAACAGGGGGCAAGGCTACACCTTC.

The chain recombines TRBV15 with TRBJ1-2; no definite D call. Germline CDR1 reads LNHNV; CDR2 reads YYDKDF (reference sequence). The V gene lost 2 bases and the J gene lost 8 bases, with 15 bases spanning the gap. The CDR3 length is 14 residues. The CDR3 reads CATSRRSGMGGYTF. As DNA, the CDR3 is TGTGCCACCAGCAGAAGGTCGGGGATGGGAGGCTACACCTTC. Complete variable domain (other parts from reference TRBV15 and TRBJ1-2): DAMVIQNPRYQVTQFGKPVTLSCSQTLNHNVMYWYQQKSSQAPKLLFHYYDKDFNNEADTPDNFQSRRPNTSFCFLDIRSPGLGDTAMYLCATSRRSGMGGYTFGSGTRLTVV.

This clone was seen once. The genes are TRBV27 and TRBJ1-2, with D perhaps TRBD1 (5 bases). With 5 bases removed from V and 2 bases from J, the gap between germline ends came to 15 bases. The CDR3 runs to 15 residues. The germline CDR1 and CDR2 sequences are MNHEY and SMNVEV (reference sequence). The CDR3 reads CASSPWVDSNYGYTF. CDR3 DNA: TGTGCCAGCAGTCCCTGGGTAGACAGCAACTATGGCTACACCTTC.

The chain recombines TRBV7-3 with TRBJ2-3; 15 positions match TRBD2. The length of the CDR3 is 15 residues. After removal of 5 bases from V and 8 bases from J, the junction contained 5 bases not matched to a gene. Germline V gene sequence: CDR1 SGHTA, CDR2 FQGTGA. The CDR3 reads CASSQGLAGGTTQYF. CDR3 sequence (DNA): TGTGCCAGCAGCCAGGGACTAGCGGGGGGTACTACGCAGTATTTT.

CDR3 DNA sequence: TGTGCCAGCAGCCCAGACTCGCCTGGCTCCTACAATGAGCAGTTCTTC. Translating gives CASSPDSPGSYNEQFF. The V gene is TRBV9, the J gene TRBJ2-1; D gene unclear. The V end was cut by 4 bases, the J end by 0 bases, with 14 bases between. The germline V gene has CDR1 SGDLS and CDR2 YYNGEE. This CDR3 has 16 amino acids.

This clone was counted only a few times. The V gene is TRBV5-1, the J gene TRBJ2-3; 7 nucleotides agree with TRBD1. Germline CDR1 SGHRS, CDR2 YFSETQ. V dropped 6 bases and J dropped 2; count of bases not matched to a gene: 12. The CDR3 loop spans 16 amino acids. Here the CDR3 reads CASKTLGGSFTDTQYF. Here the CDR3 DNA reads TGCGCCAGCAAAACCCTAGGGGGCTCTTTCACAGATACGCAGTATTTT. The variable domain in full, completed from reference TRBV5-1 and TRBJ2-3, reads KAGVTQTPRYLIKTRGQQVTLSCSPISGHRSVSWYQQTPGQGLQFLFEYFSETQRNKGNFPGRFSGRQFSNSRSEMNVSTLELGDSALYLCASKTLGGSFTDTQYFGPGTRLTVL.

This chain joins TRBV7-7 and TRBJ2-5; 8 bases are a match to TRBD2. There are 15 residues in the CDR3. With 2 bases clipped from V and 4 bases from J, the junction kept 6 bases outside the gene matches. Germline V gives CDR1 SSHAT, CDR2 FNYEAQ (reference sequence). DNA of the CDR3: TGTGCCAGCAGCTTAAAGCCGGGGGGGGGAGAGACCCAGTACTTC. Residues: CASSLKPGGGETQYF.

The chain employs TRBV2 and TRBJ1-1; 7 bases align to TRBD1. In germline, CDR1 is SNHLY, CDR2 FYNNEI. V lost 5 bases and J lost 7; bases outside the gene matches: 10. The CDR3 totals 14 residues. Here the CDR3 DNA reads TGTGCCAGCAGTTTTGACAGGGAGTATAGTGAAGCTTTCTTT. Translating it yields CASSFDREYSEAFF.

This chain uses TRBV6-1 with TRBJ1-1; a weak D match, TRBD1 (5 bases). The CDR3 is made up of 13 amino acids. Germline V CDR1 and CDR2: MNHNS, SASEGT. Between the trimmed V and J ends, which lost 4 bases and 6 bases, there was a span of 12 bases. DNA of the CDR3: TGTGCCAGCAGTGTAGCCGGAGGGGCTGAAGCTTTCTTT. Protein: CASSVAGGAEAFF.

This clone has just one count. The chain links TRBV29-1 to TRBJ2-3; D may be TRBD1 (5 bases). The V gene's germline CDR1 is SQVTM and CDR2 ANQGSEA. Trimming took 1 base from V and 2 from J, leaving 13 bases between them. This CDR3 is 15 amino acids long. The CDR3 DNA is TGCAGCGTTGAAGCAGGGTCCCTACACACAGATACGCAGTATTTT. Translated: CSVEAGSLHTDTQYF.

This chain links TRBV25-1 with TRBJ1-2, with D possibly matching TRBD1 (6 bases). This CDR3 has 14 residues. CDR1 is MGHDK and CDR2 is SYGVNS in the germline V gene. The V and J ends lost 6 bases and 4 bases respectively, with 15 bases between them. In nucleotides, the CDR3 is TGTGCCAGCAGGGCGCCAACAGGGACCTATGGCTACACCTTC. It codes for CASRAPTGTYGYTF.